The sequence of this TCR beta chain was determined in a study of CD8 T cells in Susac syndrome. In blood CD8+ and CD4+ T cells, TCR beta underwent sequencing. The CD8+ and CD4+ T cells were isolated magnetically using a negative isolation approach, whereas the TEMRA cells were enriched by FACS. With V trimmed by 4 bases and J by 6 bases, 17 bases remained unmatched. Germline assignment: CDR1 SGHNT and CDR2 YYREEE (reference sequence). This CDR3 is 17 amino acids long. After extraction with the RNeasy kit, about 0.45 to 1 ug of the RNA was reverse transcribed using random hexamers. Across 54 Vbeta and 13 Jbeta, TCR beta CDR3 was amplified with immunoSEQ multiplex PCR. TCRdb analysed the immunoSEQ multiplex PCR reads with MiXCR anew, one entry per CDR3 protein. This repertoire shows nearly 70,000 distinct CDR3 sequences, about 95% found once; its top ten account for roughly 0.25%.

The TCR sequence derives from a human donor in good health. The sample comprised CD8+ T cells from PBMCs. The gene calls are TRBV5-4 and TRBJ2-7, with 9 bases aligning to TRBD1. The CDR3 region has the DNA TGTGCCAGCAGCGGGGGACAGGGAAGGACCCTTGGGTCCGAGCAGTACTTC. Encoded protein: CASSGGQGRTLGSEQYF.